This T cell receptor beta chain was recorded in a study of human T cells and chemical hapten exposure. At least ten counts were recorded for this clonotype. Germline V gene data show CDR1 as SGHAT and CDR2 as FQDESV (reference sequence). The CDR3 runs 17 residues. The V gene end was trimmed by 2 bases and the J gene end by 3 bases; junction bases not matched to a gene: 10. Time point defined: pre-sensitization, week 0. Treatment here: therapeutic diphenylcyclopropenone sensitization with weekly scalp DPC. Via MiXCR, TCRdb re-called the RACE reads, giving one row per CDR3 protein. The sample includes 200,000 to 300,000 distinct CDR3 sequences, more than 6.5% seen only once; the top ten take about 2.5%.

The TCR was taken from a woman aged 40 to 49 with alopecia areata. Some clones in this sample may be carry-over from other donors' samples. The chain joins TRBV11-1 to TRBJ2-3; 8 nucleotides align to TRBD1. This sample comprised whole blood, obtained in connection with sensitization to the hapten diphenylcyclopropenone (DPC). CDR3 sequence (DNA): TGTGCCAGCAGCTTAACTACCGGACAGGGAGCAACAGATACGCAGTATTTT. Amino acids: CASSLTTGQGATDTQYF.